This TCR beta chain was captured in a study of T cell clonality in common variable immunodeficiency. Replacement immunoglobulin had been given to every CVID subject for at least one year. Each donor provided roughly 4.5 to 9 ml of heparinized whole blood. A remark on this clone: Its antigen is as yet unknown. The CDR3 extends 3 residues past the end of the read, so its final part is completed from the germline J gene.

The study's findings and limits: Common variable immunodeficiency TCR beta sequences reportedly had fewer deletions and N-nucleotide insertions. The cause of increased CVID clonality remains unclear without subpopulation sequencing. Compared with healthy controls, CVID subjects showed increased TCRbeta clonality, mostly in about a third.

The CDR3 spans 12 residues. Germline V gene data show CDR1 as SGHTA and CDR2 as FQGNSA. The V end lost 5 bases, the J end lost 6 bases, and 10 bases lay between the germline ends. The assay was immunoSEQ multiplex PCR, and TCRdb's table has in-frame clones only and misses some. The sample presents 25,000 to 30,000 clones, none singletons. The chain recombines TRBV7-2 with TRBJ1-2; D is uncertain. The sequenced material came from peripheral blood mononuclear cells. The TCR was taken from a human donor with common variable immunodeficiency. The CDR3 is CASSPRVNGYTF. CDR3 bases read: TGTGCCAGCAGCCCAAGGGTTAATGGC.